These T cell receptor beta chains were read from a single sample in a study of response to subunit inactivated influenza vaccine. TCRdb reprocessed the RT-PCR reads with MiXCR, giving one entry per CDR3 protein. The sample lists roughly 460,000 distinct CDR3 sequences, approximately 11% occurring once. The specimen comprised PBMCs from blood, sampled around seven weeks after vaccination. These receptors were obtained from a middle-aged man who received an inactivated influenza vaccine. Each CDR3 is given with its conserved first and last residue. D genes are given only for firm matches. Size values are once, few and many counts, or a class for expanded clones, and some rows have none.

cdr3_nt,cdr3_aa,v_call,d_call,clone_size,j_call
TGTGCCAGCAGCCAAGCGGCCAGGACCCTGGGCGGGGAGCTGTTTTTT,CASSQAARTLGGELFF,TRBV3-1,.,.,TRBJ2-2
TGCAGCGCGGGACAGGGATCCTCCGGAAACACCATATATTTT,CSAGQGSSGNTIYF,TRBV29-1,TRBD1,many,TRBJ1-3
TGTGCCAGCAGTCCGGTGGCGGGAGGCGGGGGGTACGAGCAGTACTTC,CASSPVAGGGGYEQYF,TRBV7-2,TRBD2,few,TRBJ2-7
TGTACCAGCAGCCCAAGGGGCAGGGCCCTCACAGATACGCAGTATTTT,CTSSPRGRALTDTQYF,TRBV7-9,.,.,TRBJ2-3
TGTGCCATCAGTGCAGGAGATAGCAATCAGCCCCAGCATTTT,CAISAGDSNQPQHF,TRBV10-3,.,.,TRBJ1-5
TGCAGTGCTAGAGGACTAGGCGTCTCCTACGAGCAGTACTTC,CSARGLGVSYEQYF,TRBV20-1,.,few,TRBJ2-7
TGTGCCAGCAGCTTAGCGGCGGGACTCATTATGAACACTGAAGCTTTCTTT,CASSLAAGLIMNTEAFF,TRBV7-9,.,.,TRBJ1-1
TGTGCCAGCAGCCAATCCCCGACAGTTAACACTGAAGCTTTCTTT,CASSQSPTVNTEAFF,TRBV4-2,.,many,TRBJ1-1
TGTGCCAGCAGCCCAGGAGCGGGAGCGGGCACAGATACGCAGTATTTT,CASSPGAGAGTDTQYF,TRBV7-9,TRBD2,many,TRBJ2-3
TGTGCCATCAGTCCGGGACAAGCCTACGAGCAGTACTTC,CAISPGQAYEQYF,TRBV10-3,.,many,TRBJ2-7
TGTGCCAGCAGCTTAGCTGGGTTCTCGGGTGAGCAGTACTTC,CASSLAGFSGEQYF,TRBV7-8,.,many,TRBJ2-7
TGTGCCAGCAGCTCCCGGACTAGCGGGCCCCTCGAGCAGTACTTC,CASSSRTSGPLEQYF,TRBV7-8,TRBD2,.,TRBJ2-7
TGCAGCGTGCGGAGGGGGCGCGGCACAGATACGCAGTATTTT,CSVRRGRGTDTQYF,TRBV29-1,.,few,TRBJ2-3
TGTGCCAGCCGAGGGCAGGGCCGGAATCAGCCCCAGCATTTT,CASRGQGRNQPQHF,TRBV12-3/TRBV12-4,.,.,TRBJ1-5
TGTGCCAGCAGCTTCCGACAGGGACCTAAGGGCACCATATATTTT,CASSFRQGPKGTIYF,TRBV7-9,TRBD1,many,TRBJ1-3
TGCAGCGTTGGACAGGGGTCGGGATCAGATACGCAGTATTTT,CSVGQGSGSDTQYF,TRBV29-1,TRBD1,few,TRBJ2-3
TGTGCCATCAGTTACAGGGAAAGGGAGACCCAGTACTTC,CAISYRERETQYF,TRBV10-3,.,.,TRBJ2-5
TGTGCCAGCAGCTTAGGGACAGAGCTCTACGAGCAGTACTTC,CASSLGTELYEQYF,TRBV11-2,.,.,TRBJ2-7
TGTGCCAGCAGAAAGGGACAGGGGATCGATGGCTACACCTTC,CASRKGQGIDGYTF,TRBV6-1,TRBD1,.,TRBJ1-2
TGTGCCAGCAGCCAACTAACAGGGCTACGCAGGGGAGAGACCCAGTACTTC,CASSQLTGLRRGETQYF,TRBV3-1,.,.,TRBJ2-5
TGCGCCAGCACCCTCGGGGGCGACAGAAATGAAAAACCGTTTTTT,CASTLGGDRNEKPFF,TRBV5-1,.,.,TRBJ1-4
TGTGCCAGCGGTGAGGGAAACACCATATATTTT,CASGEGNTIYF,TRBV12-3/TRBV12-4,.,few,TRBJ1-3
TGTGCCAGCAGCTCGCCGGGACAGGGGGCCCACGAGCAGTACTTC,CASSSPGQGAHEQYF,TRBV7-9,TRBD1,few,TRBJ2-7
TGCAGTGCTAGGGTCGGGAGCGGGAGGGCCAATGAGCAGTTCTTC,CSARVGSGRANEQFF,TRBV20-1,TRBD2,few,TRBJ2-1
TGTGCCACCAGCAGCTCCCCCCCAGATACGCAGTATTTT,CATSSSPPDTQYF,TRBV15,.,many,TRBJ2-3
TGCAGTGCTAGAGAAACAGGGGCATTCTCCTACGAGCAGTACTTC,CSARETGAFSYEQYF,TRBV20-1,TRBD1,many,TRBJ2-7
TGTGCCAGCAGCTCCCTCGAGTGGACGGGGGCAGATACGCAGTATTTT,CASSSLEWTGADTQYF,TRBV27,.,.,TRBJ2-3
TGTGCCAGCAGTTACGAGGGTTCGAAAGATACGCAGTATTTT,CASSYEGSKDTQYF,TRBV6-5,.,.,TRBJ2-3
TGTGCCAGCTCACCAGGGGGACTAGTCTACGAGCAGTACTTC,CASSPGGLVYEQYF,TRBV18,TRBD2,few,TRBJ2-7
TGTGCCAGCAGCGCCCGACTGTCGGGGGGGAGAACAGATACGCAGTATTTT,CASSARLSGGRTDTQYF,TRBV7-9,TRBD2,few,TRBJ2-3
TGTGCCAGCAGCTTAGGACATAGGGCGGCAGATACGCAGTATTTT,CASSLGHRAADTQYF,TRBV7-9,.,.,TRBJ2-3
TGCGCCAGCAGCTTGGCCGTCCGGGATCACAATGAGCAGTTCTTC,CASSLAVRDHNEQFF,TRBV5-1,.,few,TRBJ2-1
TGCGCCAGCAGTTCTGGGGACAGGGCCGTTATAGATACGCAGTATTTT,CASSSGDRAVIDTQYF,TRBV5-1,TRBD1,.,TRBJ2-3
TGTGCCAGCACCCCGAGCGGGAGTACCTACAATGAGCAGTTCTTC,CASTPSGSTYNEQFF,TRBV12-3/TRBV12-4,TRBD2,many,TRBJ2-1
TGTGCCTCGGGGCTATCTTACAATGAGCAGTTCTTC,CASGLSYNEQFF,TRBV3-1,.,.,TRBJ2-1
TGTGCCATCCAGGAGGTGTTCTCGGGCTACGAGCAGTACTTC,CAIQEVFSGYEQYF,TRBV10-3,.,few,TRBJ2-7
TGCGCCAGCAGCCTCACTGGCCGAGAAGCTTTCTTT,CASSLTGREAFF,TRBV4-3,.,few,TRBJ1-1
TGTGCCAGCAGCTTCGGGACTAGCGACACCTACGAGCAGTACTTC,CASSFGTSDTYEQYF,TRBV7-2,TRBD2,few,TRBJ2-7
TGCAGTGCCGGAGGAGGGACAAGCACAGATACGCAGTATTTT,CSAGGGTSTDTQYF,TRBV20-1,.,few,TRBJ2-3
TGTGCCAGCAGCGGTACCGGGCCCCGCGAGCAGTTCTTC,CASSGTGPREQFF,TRBV5-5,.,.,TRBJ2-1
TGTGCCACCTCCGGACAGGGGGATGTAGATACGCAGTATTTT,CATSGQGDVDTQYF,TRBV10-3,TRBD1,many,TRBJ2-3
TGTGCCAGCAGCTTAACGGGCGGGGCACCCTACAATGAGCAGTTCTTC,CASSLTGGAPYNEQFF,TRBV7-3,.,.,TRBJ2-1
TGTGCCAGCAGCTTACATTTAGCGGGCCAAGAGACCCAGTACTTC,CASSLHLAGQETQYF,TRBV4-2,TRBD2,many,TRBJ2-5
TGTGCCAGCAGTTTAGGGACCTCCAAACACCTCGGGGAGCTGTTTTTT,CASSLGTSKHLGELFF,TRBV28,.,few,TRBJ2-2
TGTGCCAGCAGTTCCTCCCGCTGGCGGTATTTT,CASSSSRWRYF,TRBV6-2/TRBV6-3,.,few,TRBJ2-3
TGTGCCAGCAGCTTAGAGTGGGACAACCAAAGCGGGGAGCTGTTTTTT,CASSLEWDNQSGELFF,TRBV12-3/TRBV12-4,.,.,TRBJ2-2
TGTGCCAGCAGCTTAGATAGGGTGAATACCTACGAGCAGTACTTC,CASSLDRVNTYEQYF,TRBV11-2,.,.,TRBJ2-7
TGTGCCAGCACCGCGCGGCCCACCGGGGAGCTGTTTTTT,CASTARPTGELFF,TRBV27,.,.,TRBJ2-2
TGCAGTCCCAACACTTCGTGGGGAGGATGCTGTGAGACCCAGTACTTC,CSPNTSWGGCCETQYF,TRBV20-1,.,many,TRBJ2-5
TGTGCCAGCAGTCGGGACAACGCCAATCAGCCCCAGCATTTT,CASSRDNANQPQHF,TRBV12-3/TRBV12-4,.,.,TRBJ1-5
TGCAGTGCTAGACTCCGAACCCTCTCCTACGAGCAGTACTTC,CSARLRTLSYEQYF,TRBV20-1,.,.,TRBJ2-7
TGTGCCAGCAGTTACGCGACTAGCCGAGAGACCCAGTACTTC,CASSYATSRETQYF,TRBV6-5,TRBD2,many,TRBJ2-5
TGCAGTGCTAGGGCTTCTGGCGCGGACTTACCAAACTACGAGCAGTACTTC,CSARASGADLPNYEQYF,TRBV20-1,.,few,TRBJ2-7
TGTGCCAGCAGTTCTTCCCCCGGGACAGCCTATGGCTACACCTTC,CASSSSPGTAYGYTF,TRBV12-3/TRBV12-4,TRBD1,many,TRBJ1-2
TGCAGTGCTAGAGATTTAATGACGACACGCAATGAGCAGTTCTTC,CSARDLMTTRNEQFF,TRBV20-1,.,.,TRBJ2-1
TGCAGCGTTATGGGGGGGATGGGAAACACTGAAGCTTTCTTT,CSVMGGMGNTEAFF,TRBV29-1,.,few,TRBJ1-1
TGCGCCAGCAGCTTGGGACTAGCCACCGGGGATACGCAGTATTTT,CASSLGLATGDTQYF,TRBV5-1,TRBD2,many,TRBJ2-3
TGTGCCAGCAGCCCCTCGCCCCGGGGGACTGAAGCTTTCTTT,CASSPSPRGTEAFF,TRBV7-9,.,few,TRBJ1-1
TGCAGCCACTTTTCAGCTAGCGCCGACAATGAGCAGTTCTTC,CSHFSASADNEQFF,TRBV20-1,.,few,TRBJ2-1
TGTGCCAGCGTACGGGACAGGGGGTCGGGTGAAGCTTTCTTT,CASVRDRGSGEAFF,TRBV7-2,TRBD1,many,TRBJ1-1